Listed below are T cell receptor beta chains from one sample, sequenced in a study of T cell responses to AZD1222 COVID-19 vaccine. Method: immunoSEQ multiplex PCR; TCRdb's copy keeps in-frame clones and lacks some. Here the sample spans approximately 160,000 clones, approximately 90% being singletons. The sequences come from peripheral blood, collected on day 0 of AZD1222 vaccination. These receptors all come from an adult in good health. Both conserved end residues are part of each CDR3. The D gene is left open where the match is weak. Clone size is shown for a subset of rows, as once, few, many or a class of expanded clone.

J gene: TRBJ1-1
CDR3 length: 15
clone size: -
D gene: TRBD1
V gene: TRBV28
CDR3 DNA: TGTGCCAGCAGTCTTACGGGACAGGGTAACACTGAAGCTTTCTTT
CDR3 protein: CASSLTGQGNTEAFF

J gene: TRBJ1-5
CDR3 length: 13
clone size: -
D gene: -
V gene: TRBV7-2
CDR3 DNA: TGTGCCAGCAGCTGGCAGTCGTCACAGCCCCAGCATTTT
CDR3 protein: CASSWQSSQPQHF

J gene: TRBJ1-2
CDR3 length: 11
clone size: few
D gene: -
V gene: TRBV5-6
CDR3 DNA: TGTGCCAGCAGCTTGGGGGGAGGCTACACCTTC
CDR3 protein: CASSLGGGYTF

J gene: TRBJ2-7
CDR3 length: 14
clone size: -
D gene: -
V gene: TRBV7-2
CDR3 DNA: TGTGCCAGCAGCGTCAGGCCCTTTAGTAACGAGCAGTACTTC
CDR3 protein: CASSVRPFSNEQYF

J gene: TRBJ1-5
CDR3 length: 17
clone size: few
D gene: -
V gene: TRBV7-2
CDR3 DNA: TGTGCCAGCAGCCCGAGGGGCGGGGGCCAAAGCAATCAGCCCCAGCATTTT
CDR3 protein: CASSPRGGGQSNQPQHF

J gene: TRBJ2-7
CDR3 length: 16
clone size: few
D gene: TRBD2
V gene: TRBV4-1
CDR3 DNA: TGCGCCAGCAGCCAAGAAGGGTCTGGGGGAGGGTACGAGCAGTACTTC
CDR3 protein: CASSQEGSGGGYEQYF

J gene: TRBJ2-7
CDR3 length: 15
clone size: -
D gene: TRBD1
V gene: TRBV6-5
CDR3 DNA: TGTGCCAGCAGGTTAACGGGACAGGGGGCACACGAGCAGTACTTC
CDR3 protein: CASRLTGQGAHEQYF

J gene: TRBJ1-2
CDR3 length: 13
clone size: -
D gene: -
V gene: TRBV7-2
CDR3 DNA: TGTGCCAGCAGCCAAGACACCAAAGTGGGCTACACCTTC
CDR3 protein: CASSQDTKVGYTF

J gene: TRBJ2-5
CDR3 length: 11
clone size: -
D gene: -
V gene: TRBV2
CDR3 DNA: TGTGCCAGCAGTTTCGGGGAGACCCAGTACTTC
CDR3 protein: CASSFGETQYF

J gene: TRBJ1-2
CDR3 length: 16
clone size: -
D gene: -
V gene: TRBV7-3
CDR3 DNA: TGTGCCAGCAGCTTAGGTCGTGTACGGGGGCAATATGGCTACACCTTC
CDR3 protein: CASSLGRVRGQYGYTF

J gene: TRBJ1-4
CDR3 length: 15
clone size: -
D gene: TRBD1
V gene: TRBV15
CDR3 DNA: TGTGCCACCAGGCTGCCCGGGACAGGGAGGGAAAAACTGTTTTTT
CDR3 protein: CATRLPGTGREKLFF

J gene: TRBJ2-7
CDR3 length: 15
clone size: -
D gene: -
V gene: TRBV3-1/TRBV3-2
CDR3 DNA: TGTGCCAGCAGCCATCATGGGGGAGGCCACTACGAGCAGTACTTC
CDR3 protein: CASSHHGGGHYEQYF

J gene: TRBJ2-1
CDR3 length: 14
clone size: -
D gene: -
V gene: TRBV6-9
CDR3 DNA: TGTGCCAGCAGTTACGGGGACGGGAACGGGGGGCAGTTCTTC
CDR3 protein: CASSYGDGNGGQFF

J gene: TRBJ2-7
CDR3 length: 15
clone size: -
D gene: TRBD2
V gene: TRBV11-2
CDR3 DNA: TGTGCCAGCAGTCGGACTAGCGGGACCTCCTACGAGCAGTACTTC
CDR3 protein: CASSRTSGTSYEQYF

J gene: TRBJ2-3
CDR3 length: 16
clone size: -
D gene: TRBD1
V gene: TRBV7-3
CDR3 DNA: TGTGCCAGCAGCTTAATCACTGGGGGGACAGGAGGTACGCAGTATTTT
CDR3 protein: CASSLITGGTGGTQYF

J gene: TRBJ1-1
CDR3 length: 15
clone size: -
D gene: -
V gene: TRBV9
CDR3 DNA: TGTGCCAGCAGCGTAGTGCGGCCGGGACTCACTGAAGCTTTCTTT
CDR3 protein: CASSVVRPGLTEAFF

J gene: TRBJ1-5
CDR3 length: 15
clone size: once
D gene: -
V gene: TRBV28
CDR3 DNA: TGTGCCAGCAAGGCCAGGGGCAGTGGCAATCAGCCCCAGCATTTT
CDR3 protein: CASKARGSGNQPQHF

J gene: TRBJ1-3
CDR3 length: 18
clone size: -
D gene: -
V gene: TRBV2
CDR3 DNA: TGTGCCAGCAGTGAAGCGGAGTGGGGGGCGACGGCTGGAAACACCATATATTTT
CDR3 protein: CASSEAEWGATAGNTIYF

J gene: TRBJ2-7
CDR3 length: 15
clone size: once
D gene: -
V gene: TRBV28
CDR3 DNA: TGTGCCAGCAGTGGGGGTGCGGGAAGGCCCTACGAGCAGTACTTC
CDR3 protein: CASSGGAGRPYEQYF

J gene: TRBJ2-5
CDR3 length: 14
clone size: -
D gene: TRBD1
V gene: TRBV7-8
CDR3 DNA: TGTGCCAGCAGCTTAGGGGGACAGGTTCAGACCCAGTACTTC
CDR3 protein: CASSLGGQVQTQYF

J gene: TRBJ1-4
CDR3 length: 15
clone size: -
D gene: -
V gene: TRBV7-2
CDR3 DNA: TGTGCCAGCAGCTTTCCGGGACGGGGGAATGAAAAACTGTTTTTT
CDR3 protein: CASSFPGRGNEKLFF

J gene: TRBJ1-2
CDR3 length: 11
clone size: -
D gene: -
V gene: TRBV3-1/TRBV3-2
CDR3 DNA: TGTGCCAGCAGCCAGGTCGAGGAAATACACTTC
CDR3 protein: CASSQVEEIHF

J gene: TRBJ2-5
CDR3 length: 13
clone size: once
D gene: -
V gene: TRBV7-2
CDR3 DNA: TGTGCCAGCAGCCTAGAATTTTGGGAGACCCAGTACTTC
CDR3 protein: CASSLEFWETQYF

J gene: TRBJ2-1
CDR3 length: 13
clone size: -
D gene: -
V gene: TRBV27
CDR3 DNA: TGTGCCAGCAGCCTAATATTCTACAATGAGCAGTTCTTC
CDR3 protein: CASSLIFYNEQFF

J gene: TRBJ1-5
CDR3 length: 16
clone size: -
D gene: TRBD1
V gene: TRBV6-5
CDR3 DNA: TGTGCCAGCAGTTACTGGACAGGAGTAGCCAATCAGCCCCAGCATTTT
CDR3 protein: CASSYWTGVANQPQHF

J gene: TRBJ1-3
CDR3 length: 16
clone size: -
D gene: -
V gene: TRBV5-1
CDR3 DNA: TGCGCCAGCAGCTGGGGGGGACAAGTCTCTGGAAACACCATATATTTT
CDR3 protein: CASSWGGQVSGNTIYF

J gene: TRBJ1-1
CDR3 length: 12
clone size: -
D gene: TRBD1
V gene: TRBV19
CDR3 DNA: TGTGCCAGTGGAGACAGGGACCTTGGAGCTTTCTTT
CDR3 protein: CASGDRDLGAFF

J gene: TRBJ1-1
CDR3 length: 12
clone size: -
D gene: -
V gene: TRBV5-4
CDR3 DNA: TGTGCCAGCAGCTTTGGGGACACTGAAGCTTTCTTT
CDR3 protein: CASSFGDTEAFF

J gene: TRBJ2-5
CDR3 length: 12
clone size: -
D gene: -
V gene: TRBV5-1
CDR3 DNA: TGCGCCAGCAGCCCATCTCAAGAGACCCAGTACTTC
CDR3 protein: CASSPSQETQYF

J gene: TRBJ2-7
CDR3 length: 16
clone size: -
D gene: TRBD2
V gene: TRBV27
CDR3 DNA: TGTGCCAGCAGACCAGACGTCGGACTAGCCTCCTACGAGCAGTACTTC
CDR3 protein: CASRPDVGLASYEQYF

J gene: TRBJ2-7
CDR3 length: 12
clone size: many
D gene: -
V gene: TRBV29-1
CDR3 DNA: TGCAGCGTTGTTGGGGGAGCCTACGAGCAGTACTTC
CDR3 protein: CSVVGGAYEQYF

J gene: TRBJ1-1
CDR3 length: 12
clone size: -
D gene: TRBD1
V gene: TRBV2
CDR3 DNA: TGTGCCAGCATGACAGGGGGCACTGAAGCTTTCTTT
CDR3 protein: CASMTGGTEAFF

J gene: TRBJ2-7
CDR3 length: 13
clone size: -
D gene: -
V gene: TRBV28
CDR3 DNA: TGTGCCAGCAGTTTTGGGTTGGGCTACGAGCAGTACTTC
CDR3 protein: CASSFGLGYEQYF

J gene: TRBJ2-1
CDR3 length: 16
clone size: -
D gene: -
V gene: TRBV11-2
CDR3 DNA: TGTGCCAGCAGCTTAGTGGGGGCCCCGACCTACAATGAGCAGTTCTTC
CDR3 protein: CASSLVGAPTYNEQFF

J gene: TRBJ2-1
CDR3 length: 16
clone size: -
D gene: -
V gene: TRBV3-1/TRBV3-2
CDR3 DNA: TGTGCCAGCAGCCACACCGGGACCTTACCCTACAATGAGCAGTTCTTC
CDR3 protein: CASSHTGTLPYNEQFF

J gene: TRBJ2-7
CDR3 length: 14
clone size: -
D gene: TRBD2
V gene: TRBV28
CDR3 DNA: TGTGCCACCAGAACTCTAGCGGCTTCCTACGAGCAGTACTTC
CDR3 protein: CATRTLAASYEQYF

J gene: TRBJ2-3
CDR3 length: 16
clone size: -
D gene: TRBD2
V gene: TRBV5-6
CDR3 DNA: TGTGCCAGCAGCTCGAATGGCGGGAGTTCGACAGATACGCAGTATTTT
CDR3 protein: CASSSNGGSSTDTQYF

J gene: TRBJ1-4
CDR3 length: 15
clone size: few
D gene: -
V gene: TRBV5-1
CDR3 DNA: TGCGCCAGCAGCGGGCTGGATGGGGCGCGGGAAAAACTGTTTTTT
CDR3 protein: CASSGLDGAREKLFF

J gene: TRBJ2-7
CDR3 length: 15
clone size: -
D gene: TRBD1
V gene: TRBV4-1
CDR3 DNA: TGCGCCAGCAGCCAAGTCGAGGGGGCGAGGGACGAGCAGTACTTC
CDR3 protein: CASSQVEGARDEQYF

J gene: TRBJ1-2
CDR3 length: 13
clone size: -
D gene: -
V gene: TRBV28
CDR3 DNA: TGTGCCACCGAACCCGACTTTCGACGTGGCTACACCTTC
CDR3 protein: CATEPDFRRGYTF

J gene: TRBJ1-1
CDR3 length: 13
clone size: -
D gene: -
V gene: TRBV28
CDR3 DNA: TGTGCCAGCAGTTTCCGGGTGAACACTGAAGCTTTCTTT
CDR3 protein: CASSFRVNTEAFF

J gene: TRBJ2-7
CDR3 length: 15
clone size: -
D gene: -
V gene: TRBV25-1
CDR3 DNA: TGTGCCAGCCCAGGGACGGCGTGCTTGGCCTACGAGCAGTACTTC
CDR3 protein: CASPGTACLAYEQYF

J gene: TRBJ1-5
CDR3 length: 16
clone size: -
D gene: -
V gene: TRBV9
CDR3 DNA: TGTGCCAGCAGCGTAGGGGTGGGTACGGGCAATCAGCCCCAGCATTTT
CDR3 protein: CASSVGVGTGNQPQHF

J gene: TRBJ1-2
CDR3 length: 15
clone size: -
D gene: -
V gene: TRBV19
CDR3 DNA: TGTGCCAGTAGTATCTGGGCGGCAGAGGACTATGGCTACACCTTC
CDR3 protein: CASSIWAAEDYGYTF

J gene: TRBJ1-6
CDR3 length: 14
clone size: once
D gene: -
V gene: TRBV7-9
CDR3 DNA: TGTGCCAGCAGCTTAGAGGGGGGGAATTCACCCCTCCACTTT
CDR3 protein: CASSLEGGNSPLHF

J gene: TRBJ2-1
CDR3 length: 15
clone size: -
D gene: -
V gene: TRBV7-9
CDR3 DNA: TGTGCCAGCAGCCAGGCGGGGACACCCTACAATGAGCAGTTCTTC
CDR3 protein: CASSQAGTPYNEQFF

J gene: TRBJ2-7
CDR3 length: 10
clone size: -
D gene: -
V gene: TRBV14
CDR3 DNA: TGTGCCAGCAGCCAAGGCGAGCAGTACTTC
CDR3 protein: CASSQGEQYF

J gene: TRBJ2-3
CDR3 length: 14
clone size: once
D gene: -
V gene: TRBV2
CDR3 DNA: TGTGCCAGCAGTAGAATAGCGCCCACAGATACGCAGTATTTT
CDR3 protein: CASSRIAPTDTQYF

J gene: TRBJ2-1
CDR3 length: 14
clone size: -
D gene: -
V gene: TRBV6-1
CDR3 DNA: TGTGCCAGCAGTGACCGGGTCGGGATCTATGAGCAGTTCTTC
CDR3 protein: CASSDRVGIYEQFF

J gene: TRBJ2-7
CDR3 length: 13
clone size: -
D gene: -
V gene: TRBV30
CDR3 DNA: TGTGCCTGGAGCCGGGACCGCTCCTACGAGCAGTACTTC
CDR3 protein: CAWSRDRSYEQYF

J gene: TRBJ2-7
CDR3 length: 16
clone size: -
D gene: TRBD2
V gene: TRBV27
CDR3 DNA: TGTGCCAGCAGTTTACGACTAGCGGGAGACTACGGGGAGCAGTACTTC
CDR3 protein: CASSLRLAGDYGEQYF

J gene: TRBJ1-4
CDR3 length: 13
clone size: -
D gene: -
V gene: TRBV10-3
CDR3 DNA: TGTGCCATCAGAGGGCAGTCTAATGAAAAACTGTTTTTT
CDR3 protein: CAIRGQSNEKLFF

J gene: TRBJ1-2
CDR3 length: 13
clone size: once
D gene: -
V gene: TRBV15
CDR3 DNA: TGTGCCACCAGCGGTCAGACAACCTATGGCTACACCTTC
CDR3 protein: CATSGQTTYGYTF

J gene: TRBJ2-5
CDR3 length: 19
clone size: -
D gene: -
V gene: TRBV4-1
CDR3 DNA: TGCGCCAGCAGCCAAGACCCTCCGTGGGGCACGGGGACTGAAGAGACCCAGTACTTC
CDR3 protein: CASSQDPPWGTGTEETQYF

J gene: TRBJ2-5
CDR3 length: 13
clone size: once
D gene: -
V gene: TRBV10-3
CDR3 DNA: TGTGCCATCAGTGCGGTTAGTTCTGAGACCCAGTACTTC
CDR3 protein: CAISAVSSETQYF

J gene: TRBJ2-7
CDR3 length: 12
clone size: -
D gene: -
V gene: TRBV20-1
CDR3 DNA: TGCAGTGCCAGTTTGAGCTCCTACGAGCAGTACTTC
CDR3 protein: CSASLSSYEQYF